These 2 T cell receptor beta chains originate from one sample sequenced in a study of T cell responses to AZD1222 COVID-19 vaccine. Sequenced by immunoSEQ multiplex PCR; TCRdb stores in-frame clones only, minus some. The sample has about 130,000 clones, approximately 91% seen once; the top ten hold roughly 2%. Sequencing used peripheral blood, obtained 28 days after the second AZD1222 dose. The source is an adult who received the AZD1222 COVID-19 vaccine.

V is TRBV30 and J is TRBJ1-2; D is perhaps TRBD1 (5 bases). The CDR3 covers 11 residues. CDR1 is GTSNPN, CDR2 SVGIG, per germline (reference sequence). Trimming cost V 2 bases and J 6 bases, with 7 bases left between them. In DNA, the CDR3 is TGTGCCTGGAGTCCGGGGCATGGCTACACCTTC. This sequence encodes CAWSPGHGYTF.

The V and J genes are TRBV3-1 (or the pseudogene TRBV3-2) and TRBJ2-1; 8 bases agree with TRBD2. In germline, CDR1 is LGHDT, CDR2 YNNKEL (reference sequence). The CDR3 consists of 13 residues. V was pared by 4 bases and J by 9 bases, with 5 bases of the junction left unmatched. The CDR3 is CASSPGTSSEQFF. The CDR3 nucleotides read TGTGCCAGCAGCCCCGGGACTAGTAGTGAGCAGTTCTTC.